This is a list of T cell receptor beta chains from one sample in a study of T-cell reconstitution after alpha-beta-depleted transplantation in children. MiXCR was run by TCRdb on the PCR reads, yielding one entry per CDR3 protein. The table lists 100,000 to 120,000 distinct CDR3 sequences, 10% of them singletons. The sample was PBMCs from the stem cell graft donor, taken from the stem cell graft. Source of these receptors: a human donor who donated a stem cell graft to a child with acute lymphoblastic leukemia. The CDR3 runs from the conserved cysteine through the conserved F or W. A D gene is named only where the DNA matches it firmly. Size is omitted from some rows. Given values are once, few, many or a class for expanded clones.

v_gene	abundance	j_gene	d_gene	CDR3nt	CDR3aa
TRBV7-2	few	TRBJ2-3	NA	TGTGCCAGCAGTCCGGGGGACGCTAGCACAGATACGCAGTATTTT	CASSPGDASTDTQYF
TRBV5-1	many	TRBJ2-2	NA	TGCGCCAGCAGCTTGAGGCAATCCGGGGAGCTGTTTTTT	CASSLRQSGELFF
TRBV12-3/TRBV12-4	many	TRBJ2-7	NA	TGTGCCAGCAGTTCCCTAAGACAGAGAAGCTCCTACGAGCAGTACTTC	CASSSLRQRSSYEQYF
TRBV6-2/TRBV6-3	NA	TRBJ1-1	NA	TGTGCCAGCAGTCACCGGGACATCGCTGAAGCTTTCTTT	CASSHRDIAEAFF
TRBV5-1	many	TRBJ2-2	TRBD1	TGCGCCAGCAGCCTTACAGGGGGATCCACCGGGGAGCTGTTTTTT	CASSLTGGSTGELFF
TRBV7-2	many	TRBJ2-3	NA	TGTGCCAGCAGCTTAGATGGGGGGCCCCGTCTCGGTACGCAGTATTTT	CASSLDGGPRLGTQYF
TRBV29-1	many	TRBJ2-3	NA	TGCAGCGTTGAACTGCAGTATTTT	CSVELQYF
TRBV25-1	many	TRBJ2-5	NA	TGTGCCAGCAGTGGACTAGGGGAGACCCAGTACTTC	CASSGLGETQYF
TRBV24-1	many	TRBJ2-3	NA	TGTGCCACCAGTGACCCTCGGGCAGATACGCAGTATTTT	CATSDPRADTQYF
TRBV4-3	many	TRBJ2-5	NA	TGCGCCAGCAGCCTAAAGATGGGGGGAGGAGAGACCCAGTACTTC	CASSLKMGGGETQYF
TRBV20-1	many	TRBJ1-2	NA	TGCAGTGCTCAACTCGGGGCCACCGTCTATGGCTACACCTTC	CSAQLGATVYGYTF
TRBV4-3	many	TRBJ2-3	NA	TGCGCCAGCAGCCAAAGAGGGGATACGCAGTATTTT	CASSQRGDTQYF
TRBV3-1	many	TRBJ2-5	NA	TGTGCCAGCAGCCGACAGGGAGGGGGGACCCAGTACTTC	CASSRQGGGTQYF
TRBV5-1	many	TRBJ2-7	TRBD1	TGCGCCAGCAGCTTGGTTGGGACAGTGACCTACGAGCAGTACTTC	CASSLVGTVTYEQYF
TRBV11-2	few	TRBJ2-7	TRBD1	TGTGCCAGCAGCTTAAAGGGGGGACAGGGAAGGCCCAGGGAGCTCTACGAGCAGTACTTC	CASSLKGGQGRPRELYEQYF
TRBV7-2	many	TRBJ2-5	TRBD1	TGTGCCAGCAGCTTGGACAGGGGGCAAACCAAGACCCAGTACTTC	CASSLDRGQTKTQYF
TRBV3-1	many	TRBJ2-7	TRBD1	TGTGCCAGCAGCCCTAACTCCCCGGGACAGGGGGGTAGAGAGTACTTC	CASSPNSPGQGGREYF
TRBV18	many	TRBJ1-1	NA	TGTGCCAGCTCACCACCGGGAAACACTGAAGCTTTCTTT	CASSPPGNTEAFF
TRBV5-1	many	TRBJ1-6	NA	TGCGCCAGCAGCCGTCGCACAGGGATGAATAATTCACCCCTCCACTTT	CASSRRTGMNNSPLHF
TRBV5-1	many	TRBJ1-3	NA	TGCGCCAGCAGCTCTGGAAACACCATATATTTT	CASSSGNTIYF
TRBV11-2	NA	TRBJ2-3	NA	TGTGCCAGCAGCTTAGTTCTGGATACGCAGTATTTT	CASSLVLDTQYF